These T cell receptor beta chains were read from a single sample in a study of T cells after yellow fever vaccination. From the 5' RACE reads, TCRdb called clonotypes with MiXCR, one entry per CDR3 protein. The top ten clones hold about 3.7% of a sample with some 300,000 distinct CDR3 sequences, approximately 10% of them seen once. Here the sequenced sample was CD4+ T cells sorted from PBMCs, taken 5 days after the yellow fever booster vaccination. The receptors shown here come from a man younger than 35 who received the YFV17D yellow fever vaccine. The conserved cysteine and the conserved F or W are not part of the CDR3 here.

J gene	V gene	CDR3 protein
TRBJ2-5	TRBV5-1	ASSPGEVGETQY
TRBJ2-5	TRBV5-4	ASSGGTGGAKETQY
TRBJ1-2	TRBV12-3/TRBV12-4	ASSFRDGYGYT
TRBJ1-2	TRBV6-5	ASSLGFAEQDRANYGYT
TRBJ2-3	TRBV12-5	ASGLIGGAADTQY
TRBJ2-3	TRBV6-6	ASSYGVSTDTQY
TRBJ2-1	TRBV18	ASSPPSGGAGEQF
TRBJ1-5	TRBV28	ASTVPAGYSNQPQH
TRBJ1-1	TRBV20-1	SARGPRAANTEAF
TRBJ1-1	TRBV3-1	ASSHLRTGMNTEAF
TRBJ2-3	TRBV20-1	SAPQRGRSTDTQY
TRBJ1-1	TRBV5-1	ASSLRVTAGPVNTEAF
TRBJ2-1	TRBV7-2	ASNRDIDNEQF
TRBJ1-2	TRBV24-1	ATSAGSYGYT
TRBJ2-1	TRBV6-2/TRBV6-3	ASSSLREGNEQF
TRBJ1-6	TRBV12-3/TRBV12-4	ASRNGGHSYNSPLH
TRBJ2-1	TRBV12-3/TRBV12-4	ATSTLRGDEQF
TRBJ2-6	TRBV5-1	ASSLSGTGANVLT
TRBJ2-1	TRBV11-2	ASSLGKEAGQF
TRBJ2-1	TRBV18	ASSPPAGTAYNEQF